This entry features one TCR beta chain sequence. Its antigen is not identified. The data originate from a study of CD4 T cells in relation to SARS-CoV-2 and coronaviruses. Turning to the study itself: TCR beta CDR3s were sequenced after approximately ten-day antigen culture of PBMCs. Overall study results and limits: Monoreactive clones expanded significantly more to SARS-CoV-2 than crossreactive clones did. The cross-reactivity analysis covered only spike protein, not other viral proteins.

The protocol was immunoSEQ multiplex PCR, while the TCRdb copy is restricted to in-frame clones and leaves out a portion. The data show 15,000 to 20,000 clones, 70% to 85% seen once. Unexposed donor CD4+ T cells date from about 2011-2018, before the COVID-19 pandemic. Isolation of CD4+ T cells took place after about eleven days in culture. Unexposed-donor CD4+ T cells were probed with SARS-CoV-2 S/N and four cold-coronavirus spikes, cells permitting. Trimming stripped 5 bases from V and 1 base from J, with 13 bases between. The CDR3 is made up of 15 amino acids. CDR1 and CDR2 from the germline V gene are KGHDR and SFDVKD.

The V call is TRBV24-1, the J call TRBJ2-5, with a weak D call TRBD1 (5 bases). This sequence originates from a human donor in good health. Sequencing was performed on CD4+ T cells from PBMCs, cultured in vitro. CDR3 loop: CATSGSETAQETQYF. The CDR3 nucleotides are TGTGCCACCAGTGGGTCGGAGACAGCCCAAGAGACCCAGTACTTC.